This passage covers 23 T cell receptor beta chains from one sample sequenced in a study of long-term antiretroviral therapy in people with HIV. With survey level as its setting, the immunoSEQ assay was v3.0. Sequenced by immunoSEQ multiplex PCR; TCRdb stores in-frame clones only, minus some. The repertoire holds over 20,000 clones, with around four fifths as singletons. Source: unsorted PBMCs, taken 3 years after starting antiretroviral therapy. All receptors derive from a man in his late teens or twenties with HIV.

V gene TRBV19 combines with J gene TRBJ2-2; D is undetermined. CDR3 length: 12 residues. The V gene lost 6 bases and the J gene lost 3 bases, with 5 bases spanning the gap. CDR1 is LNHDA and CDR2 is SQIVND in the germline V gene (reference sequence). The CDR3 protein is CASRPDTGELFF. The CDR3 DNA sequence: TGTGCCAGTAGACCAGACACCGGGGAGCTGTTTTTT.

The chain links TRBV7-9 to TRBJ2-4; TRBD1 is a possible D gene (5 bases). The germline V and J ends were trimmed by 8 bases and 0 bases, with 14 bases remaining between them. The CDR3 contains 15 residues. The V gene's germline CDR1 is SEHNR and CDR2 FQNEAQ (reference sequence). CDR3 nucleotides: TGTGCCAGCTCCCGGCCAGGGCTAGCCAAAAACATTCAGTACTTC. As protein: CASSRPGLAKNIQYF.

The gene calls are TRBV13 and TRBJ2-1, with 7 bases fitting TRBD2. The germline V gene has CDR1 PRHDT and CDR2 FYEKMQ (reference sequence). V gave up 1 base and J gave up 3 bases; unmatched junction bases: 0. This CDR3 region has 14 residues. CDR3 sequence (DNA): TGTGCCAGCAGCTTAGCGGGGGGCTACAATGAGCAGTTCTTC. Its translation is CASSLAGGYNEQFF.

The gene calls are TRBV2 and TRBJ1-3; D remains unclear. The germline V and J ends were trimmed by 6 bases and 2 bases, with 14 bases remaining between them. Looked up from germline, CDR1 is SNHLY and CDR2 is FYNNEI. The CDR3 loop spans 15 amino acids. The CDR3 sequence is CASSPQGFTGNTIYF. The DNA of the CDR3 is TGTGCCAGCAGCCCCCAAGGGTTCACTGGAAACACCATATATTTT.

The chain has TRBV7-3 and TRBJ2-3, with TRBD2 identical over 10 bases. With V trimmed by 0 bases and J by 3 bases, 0 bases remained unmatched. The CDR3 spans 15 residues. Germline-derived CDR1 and CDR2 are SGHTA and FQGTGA. CDR3 sequence reads: CASSLTSGGTDTQYF. CDR3 DNA: TGTGCCAGCAGCTTAACTAGCGGGGGGACAGATACGCAGTATTTT. Full variable domain (missing parts from reference TRBV7-3 and TRBJ2-3): GAGVSQTPSNKVTEKGKYVELRCDPISGHTALYWYRQSLGQGPEFLIYFQGTGAADDSGLPNDRFFAVRPEGSVSTLKIQRTERGDSAVYLCASSLTSGGTDTQYFGPGTRLTVL.

The chain recombines TRBV6-1 with TRBJ1-3, with a possible D match to TRBD1 (6 bases). The CDR3 length is 14 residues. The V gene lost 6 bases and the J gene lost 5 bases, with 14 bases spanning the gap. Germline V gene sequence: CDR1 MNHNS, CDR2 SASEGT. The CDR3 DNA is TGTGCCAGCAGCAAGATGGACAGCCGAAACACCATATATTTT. Its protein is CASSKMDSRNTIYF.

This clone has more than one count but fewer than ten. The chain couples TRBV19 to TRBJ1-5; D not certain. The CDR3 contains 16 residues. CDR1 is LNHDA and CDR2 is SQIVND in the germline V gene (reference sequence). V lost 5 bases and J lost 2, with 16 bases in between. The CDR3 reads CASSYASPTRNQPQHF. CDR3 DNA: TGTGCCAGTAGTTACGCGTCCCCAACCCGCAATCAGCCCCAGCATTTT.

This clone was found once. The chain couples TRBV28 to TRBJ2-7; D is uncertain. The ends were cut back, 4 bases at V and 0 bases at J, with 7 bases in the middle. The CDR3 is made up of 13 amino acids. CDR1 and CDR2 from the germline V gene are MDHEN and SYDVKM. This CDR3 reads CASSWGISYEQYF. For the CDR3, the DNA is TGTGCCAGCAGTTGGGGAATCTCCTACGAGCAGTACTTC.

The chain couples TRBV5-1 to TRBJ1-1; D perhaps matches TRBD1 (5 bases). The CDR3 spans 14 residues. Germline V gives CDR1 SGHRS, CDR2 YFSETQ. The V and J ends lost 4 bases and 5 bases respectively, with 15 bases between them. The CDR3 is CASSPIWGGTEAFF. The CDR3, as DNA: TGCGCCAGCAGCCCAATTTGGGGGGGGACTGAAGCTTTCTTT.

This clone came up once. The chain recombines TRBV5-1 with TRBJ2-5; 12 nucleotides align to TRBD2. V lost 3 bases to trimming and J lost 4 bases; unmatched junction nucleotides: 19. This CDR3 has 20 residues. From germline, CDR1 is SGHRS and CDR2 YFSETQ. CDR3 protein: CASSYTPSTSGGPGGETQYF. The CDR3 DNA reads as TGCGCCAGCAGCTATACCCCTTCCACTAGCGGGGGGCCGGGTGGAGAGACCCAGTACTTC.

The count of this clone is one. The chain couples TRBV2 to TRBJ1-5; D gene unclear. The CDR3 contains 19 residues. CDR1 and CDR2 (germline): SNHLY, FYNNEI. The ends were cut back, 2 bases at V and 0 bases at J, with 20 bases in the middle. CDR3 DNA sequence: TGTGCCAGCAGTGAATCATTGCTTGCGGGAAGGTATAGCAATCAGCCCCAGCATTTT. It specifies CASSESLLAGRYSNQPQHF.

V and J are TRBV2 and TRBJ1-2, with a possible D match to TRBD1 (6 bases). CDR3 length: 13 residues. V dropped 8 bases and J dropped 7 bases, with 17 bases sitting between them. Germline V lookup: CDR1 SNHLY, CDR2 FYNNEI. CDR3 sequence reads: CASHGGGSAGYTF. CDR3 bases: TGTGCCAGCCATGGGGGCGGGTCAGCTGGCTACACCTTC.

This clone has only one observation. The rearrangement uses TRBV5-1 and TRBJ1-4; D is ambiguous. Germline V CDR1 and CDR2: SGHRS, YFSETQ. This CDR3 spans 15 amino acids. V was pared by 0 bases and J by 5 bases, with 11 bases between. CDR3 protein: CASSLGGSRNEKLFF. As DNA, the CDR3 is TGCGCCAGCAGCTTGGGAGGTAGTAGAAATGAAAAACTGTTTTTT.

J is TRBJ2-1 and V is TRBV4-1; TRBD2 matches 9 bases. Germline CDR1 reads MGHRA; CDR2 reads YSYEKL. With V trimmed by 0 bases and J by 13 bases, 10 bases remained unmatched. The CDR3 sequence is 15 residues long. This CDR3 is CASSQEEASGEPQFF. The DNA of the CDR3 is TGCGCCAGCAGCCAAGAGGAGGCTAGCGGGGAACCACAGTTCTTC.

This chain connects TRBV11-2 to TRBJ1-1; no firm D call. V was clipped by 6 bases and J by 0 bases, with 8 bases between them. CDR3 size: 13 residues. In germline, CDR1 is SGHAT, CDR2 FQNNGV. CDR3 DNA: TGTGCCAGCAGGTACCAGGTGAACACTGAAGCTTTCTTT. Its translation: CASRYQVNTEAFF.

The chain joins TRBV18 to TRBJ1-2; 7 positions agree with TRBD1. CDR3 size: 13 residues. Germline trimming cut 3 bases from V and 8 bases from J; bases unmatched to any gene: 6. Per germline, CDR1 KGHSH and CDR2 LQKENI. CDR3 region: CASSPGRGRGYTF. The CDR3 DNA follows: TGTGCCAGCTCACCCGGAAGGGGGCGAGGCTACACCTTC.

The rearrangement uses TRBV5-1 and TRBJ1-1, with TRBD1 as a possible D gene (6 bases). The germline V gene has CDR1 SGHRS and CDR2 YFSETQ. Trimming shortened V by 0 bases and J by 2 bases, and 8 bases separated the two germline ends. CDR3 length: 14 amino acids. Here the CDR3 reads CASSLDGTNTEAFF. The CDR3 DNA reads as TGCGCCAGCAGCTTGGATGGGACAAACACTGAAGCTTTCTTT. The full variable domain, with the rest looked up from reference TRBV5-1 and TRBJ1-1, is KAGVTQTPRYLIKTRGQQVTLSCSPISGHRSVSWYQQTPGQGLQFLFEYFSETQRNKGNFPGRFSGRQFSNSRSEMNVSTLELGDSALYLCASSLDGTNTEAFFGQGTRLTVV.

The rearrangement uses TRBV2 and TRBJ1-3; 7 positions match TRBD1. CDR1 and CDR2 from the germline V gene are SNHLY and FYNNEI. The CDR3 extends over 14 amino acids. V shed 8 bases, J shed 0 bases, and the junction held 4 bases outside the gene matches. CDR3 residues: CASPDRNSGNTIYF. The CDR3 DNA reads as TGTGCCAGCCCGGACAGGAACTCTGGAAACACCATATATTTT.

The chain couples TRBV15 to TRBJ2-2; TRBD1 or TRBD2 may be the D gene (5 bases each). V shed 8 bases and J shed 5 bases, with 15 bases lying between them. This CDR3 is built from 14 residues. Per germline, CDR1 LNHNV and CDR2 YYDKDF (reference sequence). CDR3: CATLMGPGTGELFF. The CDR3 bases are TGTGCCACCTTGATGGGGCCGGGGACCGGGGAGCTGTTTTTT.

This chain links TRBV7-9 with TRBJ1-4, with a tentative D call TRBD1 (5 bases). The ends were cut back, 5 bases at V and 11 bases at J, with 21 bases in the middle. Germline V CDR1 and CDR2: SEHNR, FQNEAQ (reference sequence). The CDR3 consists of 15 residues. The CDR3 DNA follows: TGTGCCAGCAGCCCGGACGGACATAGGGAAGGGAAACTGTTTTTT. It specifies CASSPDGHREGKLFF.

The rearrangement joins TRBV6-5 to TRBJ1-2; weak D call: TRBD1 (5 bases). The CDR3 consists of 13 residues. Trimming shortened V by 0 bases and J by 6 bases, and 8 bases separated the two germline ends. CDR1 is MNHEY, CDR2 SVGAGI, per germline. CDR3 in amino acids: CASSYSIGDGYTF. The CDR3 DNA is TGTGCCAGCAGTTACTCGATAGGGGATGGCTACACCTTC.

The V gene is TRBV19, the J gene TRBJ1-5, with a weak D call TRBD1 (5 bases). Germline V CDR1 and CDR2: LNHDA, SQIVND (reference sequence). The V and J ends lost 7 bases and 5 bases respectively, with 15 bases between them. This CDR3 is built from 14 residues. The CDR3 region is CASTFSGGHQPQHF. CDR3 coding DNA: TGTGCCAGTACCTTCTCTGGGGGTCATCAGCCCCAGCATTTT.

The V and J genes are TRBV5-1 and TRBJ1-6; 9 bases agree with TRBD1. The CDR3 is 15 amino acids. Germline V gives CDR1 SGHRS, CDR2 YFSETQ. J was trimmed by 9 bases and V by 0 bases; bases with no gene match: 4. The CDR3 loop reads CASSLGTGAGSPLHF. The CDR3 DNA sequence: TGCGCCAGCAGCTTGGGGACAGGGGCCGGTTCACCCCTCCACTTT.